The 19 T cell receptor beta chains reported below all come from one sample, sequenced in a study of blood T cell repertoires in COVID-19. TCRdb's copy holds only in-frame clones and misses some; the assay was immunoSEQ multiplex PCR. The sample contains 200,000 to 250,000 clones, 85% of which appear only once. Sequencing used PBMCs or T cells enriched from blood (not recorded which). These receptors originate from a man aged 35 to 55 who had recovered from COVID-19.

This chain joins TRBV6-2 or TRBV6-3 and TRBJ2-7, with TRBD2 identical over 12 bases. V was pared by 2 bases and J by 7 bases, with 6 bases of the junction left unmatched. Looked up from germline, CDR1 is MNHEY and CDR2 is SVGEGT. CDR3 length equals 15 residues. CDR3 nucleotide sequence: TGTGCCAGCAGTTACGTACTAGCGGGAGGACTAGAGCAGTACTTC. It encodes CASSYVLAGGLEQYF.

The chain uses TRBV6-1 and TRBJ1-6, with TRBD1 identical over 12 bases. Trimming removed 4 bases from V and 8 bases from J; junction bases left unmatched: 9. CDR1 MNHNS and CDR2 SASEGT come from the germline V gene. This CDR3 comprises 17 residues. The CDR3 DNA follows: TGTGCCAGCAGTGGCCCCGGGACAGGGGGCCTTGATTCACCCCTCCACTTT. Amino acid sequence: CASSGPGTGGLDSPLHF.

This chain uses TRBV12-3 or TRBV12-4 with TRBJ2-5; 8 positions match TRBD1. The V segment lost 6 bases and the J segment 5 bases; nucleotides outside the gene matches: 5. The CDR3 totals 13 residues. The CDR3 spells CASSRGLGETQYF. Written as DNA, the CDR3 is TGTGCCAGCAGCAGGGGGCTTGGGGAGACCCAGTACTTC.

This clone came up a few times. The chain recombines TRBV5-6 with TRBJ2-3; D is unclear. The CDR3 has 13 residues. V lost 5 bases and J 0 bases, leaving 7 bases between the germline ends. Germline CDR1 is SGHDT and CDR2 is YYEEEE. This CDR3 is CASSLQSTDTQYF. The CDR3 DNA reads TGTGCCAGCAGTTTACAGAGCACAGATACGCAGTATTTT. Combining the CDR3 with reference TRBV5-6 and TRBJ2-3 gives the whole variable domain DAGVTQSPTHLIKTRGQQVTLRCSPKSGHDTVSWYQQALGQGPQFIFQYYEEEERQRGNFPDRFSGHQFPNYSSELNVNALLLGDSALYLCASSLQSTDTQYFGPGTRLTVL.

The gene calls are TRBV7-9 and TRBJ1-6, with D perhaps TRBD1 (6 bases). V shed 5 bases and J shed 14 bases, with 19 bases lying between them. The CDR3 contains 14 residues. CDR1 SEHNR and CDR2 FQNEAQ come from the germline V gene (reference sequence). The CDR3 region is CASSPAGTPGTLHF. CDR3 DNA: TGTGCCAGCAGCCCGGCCGGGACACCAGGTACCCTCCACTTT.

The rearrangement uses TRBV7-2 and TRBJ2-1; 10 bases align to TRBD2. In germline, CDR1 is SGHTA, CDR2 FQGNSA. This CDR3 contains 16 residues. V shed 3 bases and J 12 bases; nucleotides not matched to a gene: 14. CDR3 sequence (DNA): TGTGCCAGCAGCTTCCGGACTAGCGGTCCCGGACCACGGCAGTTCTTC. Residues: CASSFRTSGPGPRQFF. Looking up the rest from reference TRBV7-2 and TRBJ2-1 gives the full variable domain: GAGVSQSPSNKVTEKGKDVELRCDPISGHTALYWYRQSLGQGLEFLIYFQGNSAPDKSGLPSDRFSAERTGGSVSTLTIQRTQQEDSAVYLCASSFRTSGPGPRQFFGPGTRLTVL.

This sequence joins TRBV5-7 and TRBJ1-1; a weak D match, TRBD1 (6 bases). TRBV5-7 falls under the ORF class, with uncertain function. Trimming removed 1 base from V and 4 bases from J, with 14 bases in between. The length of the CDR3 is 15 residues. In DNA form, the CDR3 reads TGTGCCAGCAGCTTGTATCAGGGGACCCCCACTGAAGCTTTCTTT. Translation: CASSLYQGTPTEAFF.

The genes are TRBV6-5 and TRBJ2-7, with D perhaps matching TRBD2 (5 bases). Trimming pared 6 bases from V and 4 bases from J, leaving 16 bases between. Germline CDR1 reads MNHEY; CDR2 reads SVGAGI. This CDR3 is 14 amino acids long. DNA of the CDR3: TGTGCCAGCAGCTATCCTGGGAGTCGGTACGAGCAGTACTTC. Translated, it gives CASSYPGSRYEQYF.

The genes are TRBV7-9 and TRBJ1-1; D unresolved. From germline, CDR1 is SEHNR and CDR2 FQNEAQ (reference sequence). This CDR3 is 13 amino acids long. Trimming stripped 4 bases from V and 1 base from J, with 7 bases between. CDR3 loop: CASSSVPNTEAFF. CDR3 coding DNA: TGTGCCAGCAGCTCGGTCCCGAACACTGAAGCTTTCTTT.

This clone was recorded only once. V and J are TRBV20-1 and TRBJ1-2; D ambiguous. The CDR3 length is 11 residues. In germline, CDR1 is DFQATT, CDR2 SNEGSKA (reference sequence). V was cut by 6 bases and J by 6 bases, with 11 bases left in between. CDR3 protein: CSAPRGNGYTF. The CDR3 coding sequence is TGCAGTGCGCCGCGAGGTAATGGCTACACCTTC.

The chain couples TRBV5-6 to TRBJ1-1; weak D call: TRBD1 (6 bases). With 7 bases removed from V and 1 base from J, the gap between germline ends came to 11 bases. CDR3 length equals 13 residues. CDR1 SGHDT and CDR2 YYEEEE come from the germline V gene. CDR3 sequence: CASGPGQNTEAFF. The DNA for the CDR3 is TGTGCCAGCGGACCGGGACAGAACACTGAAGCTTTCTTT.

The chain couples TRBV9 to TRBJ2-2; D gene uncertain. The germline V gene encodes CDR1 SGDLS and CDR2 YYNGEE. V was trimmed by 0 bases and J by 0 bases, leaving 9 bases between them. The CDR3 contains 16 residues. The CDR3 DNA sequence: TGTGCCAGCAGCGTAGCCAGCGACCCGAACACCGGGGAGCTGTTTTTT. This translates into CASSVASDPNTGELFF.

This chain connects TRBV11-2 to TRBJ1-1; 8 positions agree with TRBD1. This CDR3 is built from 15 residues. Germline V gene data show CDR1 as SGHAT and CDR2 as FQNNGV. V lost 4 bases, J lost 5 bases, and 9 bases stayed unmatched. CDR3: CASSSPGTGSTEAFF. Written as DNA, the CDR3 is TGTGCCAGCAGCTCCCCCGGGACAGGAAGTACTGAAGCTTTCTTT.

This clone appeared a single time. V is TRBV20-1 and J is TRBJ1-2; D is perhaps TRBD1 (5 bases). The CDR3 extends over 13 amino acids. Germline CDR1 reads DFQATT; CDR2 reads SNEGSKA (reference sequence). V was shortened by 3 bases and J by 4 bases, with 12 bases between the two germline ends. Written as DNA, the CDR3 is TGCAGTGCTAGTGAGACAGTCGCCTATGGCTACACCTTC. It encodes CSASETVAYGYTF.

V is TRBV18 and J is TRBJ1-5; TRBD1 might be the D (5 bases). Deletions cut 4 bases from V and 3 bases from J, with 10 bases between. This CDR3 comprises 14 residues. The germline gives CDR1 KGHSH, CDR2 LQKENI. The CDR3: CASSLDSNNQPQHF. The CDR3, as DNA: TGTGCCAGCTCACTTGACAGTAACAATCAGCCCCAGCATTTT.

The rearrangement joins TRBV10-3 to TRBJ1-1; 10 bases align to TRBD1. This CDR3 is built from 13 residues. Trimming cost V 10 bases and J 2 bases; bases outside gene matches: 4. Germline V gene lookup returns CDR1 ENHRY and CDR2 SYGVKD. The CDR3 loop is CATWDRGNTEAFF. As DNA, the CDR3 is TGTGCCACCTGGGACAGGGGAAACACTGAAGCTTTCTTT.

This clone has just a few counts. The V and J genes are TRBV11-3 and TRBJ2-1; 8 bases fit TRBD2. V was pared by 2 bases and J by 2 bases, with 2 bases of the junction left unmatched. Germline V CDR1 and CDR2: SGHNT, YENEEA. This CDR3 has 15 residues. As DNA, the CDR3 is TGTGCCAGCAGCTTAACTAGCGGCCCCTACAATGAGCAGTTCTTC. It specifies CASSLTSGPYNEQFF.

This clone was counted between two and nine times. V is TRBV4-1 and J is TRBJ1-6; 7 bases line up with TRBD1. J gave up 7 bases and V 4 bases, and 10 bases lay outside the gene matches. Germline CDR1 is MGHRA and CDR2 is YSYEKL. The CDR3 runs 16 residues. In DNA form, the CDR3 reads TGCGCCAGCAGCCTAGTACAGGGGTCCCCGAATTCACCCCTCCACTTT. Amino acid sequence: CASSLVQGSPNSPLHF.

This clone was observed a few times. This chain uses TRBV4-1 with TRBJ1-1; D gene uncertain. V lost 5 bases and J lost 3, with 19 bases in between. Germline values: CDR1 MGHRA, CDR2 YSYEKL. This CDR3 contains 16 residues. CDR3 in amino acids: CASSIAEGEGDTEAFF. As DNA, the CDR3 is TGCGCCAGCAGCATTGCGGAGGGAGAGGGAGACACTGAAGCTTTCTTT.